This record concerns one T cell receptor beta chain sequence. Original analysis: Nucleated cell counts were estimated from reference gene primer amplification. Repertoires were generated with immunoSEQ multiplex PCR, while TCRdb's copy carries only in-frame clones and drops some. That table is the source of V, J and clone size, and D and trimming were worked out from the DNA. The repertoire includes fewer than 250,000 clones, 85% of them detected once, and 0.85% to 0.95% sits in the top ten. A Seattle source enrolled patients during active infection and followed them longitudinally. The data were obtained in a study of blood T cell repertoires in COVID-19. The overall study: Acute and convalescent COVID-19 samples came from the United States, Italy and Spain.

The specimen sequenced was peripheral blood. The source is a man aged 55 to 70 with COVID-19, enrolled during active disease.

CDR3 in DNA: TGTGCCAGCAGCTTATCTGGTAGGACAGAGAGGAACTATGGCTACACCTTC. It is translated as CASSLSGRTERNYGYTF. The chain combines TRBV7-8 with TRBJ1-2, with D perhaps TRBD1 (6 bases). The V end lost 2 bases, the J end lost 2 bases, and 18 bases lay between the germline ends. CDR3 length equals 17 residues. CDR1 and CDR2 from the germline V gene are SGHVS and FQNEAQ.